This paragraph reports one TCR beta chain. Sequenced by immunoSEQ multiplex PCR; TCRdb stores in-frame clones only, minus some. The sample includes just over 95,000 clones, 90% of them seen just once. Trimming cost V 4 bases and J 1 base; bases outside gene matches: 2. The CDR3 extends over 14 amino acids. Germline CDR1 is SGHRS and CDR2 is YFSETQ. This entry is derived from a study of OX40 agonist ivuxolimab in advanced cancers. Source: CD4+ or CD8+ T cells sorted from blood, taken in a trial of the OX40 agonist ivuxolimab. The TCR comes from an adult with an advanced solid tumor such as melanoma, head and neck, liver or kidney cancer. This chain connects TRBV5-1 to TRBJ1-1; 9 nucleotides match TRBD1. CDR3 in amino acids: CASSRTGENTEAFF. In DNA, the CDR3 is TGCGCCAGCAGCCGGACAGGGGAGAACACTGAAGCTTTCTTT.